These 20 T cell receptor beta chains came from one sample sequenced in a study of shared T cell receptors in the human thymus. Assay used: immunoSEQ multiplex PCR; TCRdb lists only in-frame clones, some missing. The sample holds about 380,000 clones; 95% are singletons and the top ten take 0.015% to 0.02%. Sequences were obtained from thymocytes. The source of these receptors is a human donor.

The rearrangement uses TRBV4-2 and TRBJ2-7; D unresolved. V was trimmed by 5 bases and J by 4 bases, leaving 9 bases between them. CDR3 length: 12 amino acids. From germline, CDR1 is LGHNA and CDR2 YNFKEQ. DNA of the CDR3: TGTGCCAGCAGCTCAAGACGGTACGAGCAGTACTTC. It is translated as CASSSRRYEQYF.

CDR3 residues: CASSPWWITGESEQFF. CDR3 sequence (DNA): TGTGCCAGCAGCCCTTGGTGGATTACGGGGGAGAGTGAGCAGTTCTTC. This rearrangement joins TRBV7-9 to TRBJ2-1; D may be TRBD2 (6 bases). The CDR3 loop spans 16 amino acids. Looked up from germline, CDR1 is SEHNR and CDR2 is FQNEAQ (reference sequence). The V and J ends lost 5 bases and 9 bases respectively, with 23 bases between them. The complete variable domain, with remaining parts taken from reference TRBV7-9 and TRBJ2-1, reads DTGVSQNPRHKITKRGQNVTFRCDPISEHNRLYWYRQTLGQGPEFLTYFQNEAQLEKSRLLSDRFSAERPKGSFSTLEIQRTEQGDSAMYLCASSPWWITGESEQFFGPGTRLTVL.

The V gene is TRBV10-3, the J gene TRBJ1-5, with D tentatively TRBD1 (5 bases). The CDR3 is made up of 16 amino acids. V was clipped by 0 bases and J by 8 bases, with 17 bases between them. CDR1 ENHRY and CDR2 SYGVKD come from the germline V gene. CDR3 sequence reads: CAISESKRKGFEPQHF. The DNA for the CDR3 is TGTGCCATCAGTGAGTCGAAGAGAAAGGGGTTTGAGCCCCAGCATTTT.

V and J are TRBV5-8 and TRBJ2-1, with a tentative D call TRBD2 (6 bases). The CDR3 loop spans 15 amino acids. Germline V gene data show CDR1 as SGHTS and CDR2 as YDEGEE. The V and J ends lost 4 bases and 7 bases respectively, with 18 bases between them. CDR3 nucleotides: TGTGCCAGCAGCAAGACAGCGCTGGGAGGTAATGAGCAGTTCTTC. The encoded protein is CASSKTALGGNEQFF.

This CDR3 is CASSLGPRDRGRSRDEKLFF. CDR3 nucleotides: TGCGCCAGCAGCTTGGGACCCCGGGACAGGGGGCGAAGTCGGGATGAAAAACTGTTTTTT. V usage is TRBV5-1 and J usage is TRBJ1-4, with TRBD1 matching 12 bases. The CDR3 totals 20 residues. V lost 0 bases to trimming and J lost 6 bases; unmatched junction nucleotides: 15. Germline V lookup: CDR1 SGHRS, CDR2 YFSETQ.

This chain uses TRBV7-2 with TRBJ1-2; TRBD1 matches at 7 bases. Germline V lookup: CDR1 SGHTA, CDR2 FQGNSA. V lost 4 bases, J lost 5 bases, and 7 bases stayed unmatched. The CDR3 loop spans 14 amino acids. The CDR3 DNA is TGTGCCAGCAGCTCCGACAGGGAAGGGTATGGCTACACCTTC. Translation: CASSSDREGYGYTF.

The CDR3 reads CASSPPPNRGHYTAYEQYF. DNA for the CDR3: TGTGCCAGCAGCCCACCACCGAACAGGGGCCATTACACAGCCTACGAGCAGTACTTC. This chain uses TRBV5-4 with TRBJ2-7; 7 bases match TRBD1. CDR1 is SGHNT, CDR2 YYREEE, per germline (reference sequence). V was clipped by 4 bases and J by 2 bases; unmatched bases: 21. The CDR3 spans 19 residues.

J is TRBJ2-3 and V is TRBV11-2; weak D call: TRBD2 (5 bases). The V gene's germline CDR1 is SGHAT and CDR2 FQNNGV. The CDR3 loop spans 16 amino acids. The ends were cut back, 0 bases at V and 1 base at J, with 11 bases in the middle. CDR3 loop: CASSLEDSTRTDTQYF. The CDR3 DNA sequence: TGTGCCAGCAGCTTAGAGGACTCAACCCGCACAGATACGCAGTATTTT.

V gene TRBV7-6 combines with J gene TRBJ2-1; D perhaps matches TRBD1 (5 bases). The CDR3 extends over 13 amino acids. The germline V gene encodes CDR1 SGHVS and CDR2 FNYEAQ. V was trimmed by 2 bases and J by 10 bases, leaving 12 bases between them. Here the CDR3 reads CASSLNQGREQFF. The CDR3 bases are TGTGCCAGCAGCTTAAACCAGGGAAGGGAGCAGTTCTTC.

The V call is TRBV28, the J call TRBJ2-7, with 7 bases that match TRBD1. Germline assignment: CDR1 MDHEN and CDR2 SYDVKM. CDR3 length: 15 amino acids. V trimming: 6 bases; J trimming: 2 bases; junction bases outside the gene matches: 10. In DNA, the CDR3 is TGTGCCAGCAGCCCTACAAGGGGGCGCGCCTACGAGCAGTACTTC. Its translation is CASSPTRGRAYEQYF.

The chain uses TRBV4-2 and TRBJ1-2; 7 nucleotides match TRBD1. Germline trimming cut 3 bases from V and 5 bases from J; bases unmatched to any gene: 15. This CDR3 spans 17 amino acids. Germline V gene lookup returns CDR1 LGHNA and CDR2 YNFKEQ. The DNA of the CDR3 is TGTGCCAGCAGCCACCTTCCGATACAGGGGTATGGTTATGGCTACACCTTC. Encoded protein: CASSHLPIQGYGYGYTF.

The chain uses TRBV27 and TRBJ2-1, with 13 bases fitting TRBD2. The V gene's germline CDR1 is MNHEY and CDR2 SMNVEV (reference sequence). This CDR3 is built from 20 residues. With V trimmed by 5 bases and J by 3 bases, 16 bases remained unmatched. The CDR3 DNA reads TGTGCCAGCAGTCTCGGGACTAGCGGGACCACATCCCCTTTCTACAATGAGCAGTTCTTC. It codes for CASSLGTSGTTSPFYNEQFF.

V gene TRBV28 combines with J gene TRBJ2-1; 10 bases are shared with TRBD2. V shed 2 bases, J shed 3 bases, and the junction held 7 bases outside the gene matches. CDR1 MDHEN and CDR2 SYDVKM come from the germline V gene. The CDR3 spans 17 residues. For the CDR3, the DNA is TGTGCCAGCAGTTTAATAGCGGGAGGACGAAACTACAATGAGCAGTTCTTC. This codes for CASSLIAGGRNYNEQFF.

V gene TRBV7-3 combines with J gene TRBJ2-1; D not resolved. Germline-derived CDR1 and CDR2 are SGHTA and FQGTGA. This CDR3 has 12 residues. V shed 8 bases and J shed 4 bases, with 9 bases lying between them. In nucleotides, the CDR3 is TGTGCCAGCGGGATCCCGTACAATGAGCAGTTCTTC. Translating gives CASGIPYNEQFF.

This chain connects TRBV7-6 to TRBJ2-3, with D uncertain. The germline CDR1 and CDR2 sequences are SGHVS and FNYEAQ. Trimming left V 1 base short and J 2 bases short, with 7 bases between. The CDR3 has 14 residues. The DNA of the CDR3 is TGTGCCAGCAGCTTAGGGTCAGCCACAGATACGCAGTATTTT. Amino acids: CASSLGSATDTQYF. Drawing the rest from reference TRBV7-6 and TRBJ2-3, the complete variable domain is GAGVSQSPRYKVTKRGQDVALRCDPISGHVSLYWYRQALGQGPEFLTYFNYEAQQDKSGLPNDRFSAERPEGSISTLTIQRTEQRDSAMYRCASSLGSATDTQYFGPGTRLTVL.

The chain recombines TRBV7-9 with TRBJ2-1; 10 positions match TRBD1. Germline lookup yields CDR1 SEHNR and CDR2 FQNEAQ (reference sequence). This CDR3 region has 16 residues. The V gene end was trimmed by 1 base and the J gene end by 2 bases; junction bases not matched to a gene: 2. The CDR3 is CASSLEGTGAYNEQFF. CDR3 nucleotides: TGTGCCAGCAGCTTAGAGGGGACAGGGGCCTACAATGAGCAGTTCTTC.

The chain carries TRBV6-1 and TRBJ2-1; 7 bases match TRBD1. Germline V gene lookup returns CDR1 MNHNS and CDR2 SASEGT. The CDR3 is made up of 13 amino acids. V lost 7 bases to trimming and J lost 8 bases; unmatched junction nucleotides: 8. The CDR3 reads CASTWTGTYEQFF. DNA for the CDR3: TGTGCCAGCACCTGGACAGGAACCTATGAGCAGTTCTTC.

The rearrangement links TRBV7-5 to TRBJ1-5. TRBV7-5 is listed as a pseudogene. The CDR3 spans 14 residues. In nucleotides, the CDR3 is TGTGTCAGAAGCTCCCGATATAGCAATCAGCCCCAGCATTTT. Amino acid sequence: CVRSSRYSNQPQHF.

The rearrangement links TRBV2 to TRBJ2-1; 10 positions match TRBD2. In germline, CDR1 is SNHLY, CDR2 FYNNEI. The length of the CDR3 is 17 residues. J lost 8 bases, V lost 4 bases, and 14 bases had no gene match. The DNA of the CDR3 is TGTGCCAGCAGTGGTGGGAGCGGGAGGGCCATCTCTGATGAGCAGTTCTTC. Protein product: CASSGGSGRAISDEQFF.

The chain combines TRBV28 with TRBJ2-7, with 7 bases that match TRBD1. Per the germline V gene, CDR1 is MDHEN and CDR2 is SYDVKM. The CDR3 runs to 14 residues. V shed 6 bases and J 2 bases; nucleotides not matched to a gene: 7. CDR3 loop: CASSRGDSPYEQYF. In DNA form, the CDR3 reads TGTGCCAGCAGCAGAGGGGACAGCCCCTACGAGCAGTACTTC.